This T cell receptor (beta chain) was observed in a study of blood T cell repertoires in COVID-19. Study at large: Acute and convalescent COVID-19 specimens originated in the United States, Italy and Spain. T cells, B-cell-depleted T cells, or PBMCs provided the cDNA or gDNA that served as material.

V shed 4 bases, J shed 4 bases, and the junction held 5 bases outside the gene matches. Per germline, CDR1 KGHDR and CDR2 SFDVKD. This CDR3 comprises 15 residues. In the study's own analysis: Nucleated cell counts were estimated from reference gene primer amplification. Generated by immunoSEQ multiplex PCR, the TCRdb table keeps only in-frame clones and is missing some. V, J and clone size reflect that table, while D and trimming were determined from the DNA. The sample lists more than 90,000 clones; 85% were seen once. This TCR was recovered from an older man with acute or convalescent COVID-19. The V gene is TRBV24-1, the J gene TRBJ1-5; TRBD1 matches at 8 bases. Material for sequencing was peripheral blood. DNA for the CDR3: TGTGCCACCAGTGACGGGGACAGGCCTAATCAGCCCCAGCATTTT. This encodes CATSDGDRPNQPQHF.